A single TCR beta chain is shown here with its context. Its antigen remains unknown. Repertoires were generated with immunoSEQ multiplex PCR, while TCRdb's copy carries only in-frame clones and drops some. The sample holds around 600,000 clones; roughly 98% are singletons and the top ten take approximately 0.33%. This entry comes from a study of shared clonotypes between healthy human individuals. As for the study in general: Aged between 18 and 49, the donors were two women and a few men. Each donor's CD8 memory used one plate, CD8 naive two, each CD4 subset three. General observations from the study: Naive CD4 clonotypes were shared across several donors at about 5.2%.

CD45RO-negative CD8 cells positively selected for CCR7 made up the naive population, which excluded terminally differentiated effector memory CD45RA+ cells. Donors were healthy HIV-negative adults without recent acute infections or vaccinations. This CDR3 comprises 19 residues. The clonotype comes from a young man in good health. The sequenced sample was naive CD8+ T cells sorted from blood. The V gene is TRBV21-1, the J gene TRBJ1-5. TRBV21-1 is a pseudogene segment. CDR3 DNA: TGTGCCAGCAGCAAAGCGAAGGGCCGGGACCCTTATAGCAATCAGCCCCAGCATTTT. Translating gives CASSKAKGRDPYSNQPQHF.